The rows below give T cell receptor beta chains drawn from one sample of a study of T-cell reconstitution after alpha-beta-depleted transplantation in children. TCRdb used MiXCR to reprocess the PCR reads, holding one entry per CDR3 protein. Counted here are roughly 98,000 distinct CDR3 sequences, about 16% occurring once; the ten biggest clones make up about 20%. Sequencing was performed on PBMCs, mostly from graft donor cells, taken 180 days after TCRalphabeta/CD19-depleted stem cell transplant. All receptors come from a male patient aged 2 to 9 who had a stem cell transplant for acute lymphoblastic leukemia, so the T cells may come from the graft donor. The CDR3 runs from the conserved cysteine through the conserved F or W. The D gene is left open where the match is weak. A clone size is listed for some rows: how often the clone was seen (once, few, many), or a class if it is expanded.

clone size: few; V gene: TRBV20-1; D gene: .; J gene: TRBJ1-5; CDR3 protein: CSASLGNQPQHF; CDR3 DNA: TGCAGTGCTAGTCTGGGGAATCAGCCCCAGCATTTT
clone size: few; V gene: TRBV7-8; D gene: TRBD1; J gene: TRBJ2-1; CDR3 protein: CASSLRGPFNEQFF; CDR3 DNA: TGTGCCAGCAGCTTAAGGGGGCCTTTCAATGAGCAGTTCTTC
clone size: few; V gene: TRBV5-5; D gene: TRBD1; J gene: TRBJ1-5; CDR3 protein: CASSLERTGAHQPQHF; CDR3 DNA: TGTGCCAGCAGCTTGGAAAGGACAGGGGCCCATCAGCCCCAGCATTTT
clone size: few; V gene: TRBV9; D gene: .; J gene: TRBJ1-1; CDR3 protein: CASSDFFRSGMNTEAFF; CDR3 DNA: TGTGCCAGCAGCGATTTCTTTAGGAGCGGAATGAACACTGAAGCTTTCTTT
clone size: few; V gene: TRBV19; D gene: .; J gene: TRBJ2-7; CDR3 protein: CASSGGRTYEQYF; CDR3 DNA: TGTGCCAGTAGCGGGGGCCGGACCTACGAGCAGTACTTC
clone size: .; V gene: TRBV6-2/TRBV6-3; D gene: TRBD2; J gene: TRBJ2-6; CDR3 protein: CASSYRETSGGPPGANVLTF; CDR3 DNA: TGTGCCAGCAGTTACCGGGAGACTAGCGGGGGGCCCCCTGGGGCCAACGTCCTGACTTTC
clone size: once; V gene: TRBV3-1; D gene: .; J gene: TRBJ2-5; CDR3 protein: CASSQVSTFGELNF; CDR3 DNA: TGTGCCAGCAGCCAAGTTAGCACCTTCGGGGAGTTGAACTTC
clone size: .; V gene: TRBV7-8; D gene: .; J gene: TRBJ2-1; CDR3 protein: CASSSRGSLYNEQFF; CDR3 DNA: TGTGCCAGCAGCAGTAGAGGGTCCCTATACAATGAGCAGTTCTTC
clone size: .; V gene: TRBV19; D gene: TRBD2; J gene: TRBJ2-1; CDR3 protein: CASSIDLAGEQMKQFF; CDR3 DNA: TGTGCCAGTAGTATAGATTTAGCGGGGGAGCAAATGAAGCAGTTCTTC
clone size: .; V gene: TRBV3-1; D gene: TRBD1; J gene: TRBJ2-7; CDR3 protein: CASGLTGAGTDPYEQYF; CDR3 DNA: TGTGCCAGCGGCCTCACAGGGGCCGGGACGGATCCTTACGAGCAGTACTTC
clone size: .; V gene: TRBV29-1; D gene: .; J gene: TRBJ2-3; CDR3 protein: CSVGSAASTDTQYF; CDR3 DNA: TGCAGCGTGGGAAGTGCGGCTAGCACAGATACGCAGTATTTT
clone size: many; V gene: TRBV6-5; D gene: .; J gene: TRBJ1-1; CDR3 protein: CASSSRSEAFF; CDR3 DNA: TGTGCCAGCAGTTCCCGATCTGAAGCTTTCTTT
clone size: .; V gene: TRBV5-1; D gene: .; J gene: TRBJ1-1; CDR3 protein: CASSLGYVRWHLNTEAFF; CDR3 DNA: TGCGCCAGCAGCTTGGGATATGTGCGTTGGCATTTGAACACTGAAGCTTTCTTT